These 21 T cell receptor beta chains share one sample of origin, sequenced in a study of PD-L1 blockade in urothelial cancer. The sample's time point: peripheral blood 6 weeks after treatment start. Using immunoSEQ multiplex PCR, the repertoire was profiled, and TCRdb retains in-frame clones only, with some absent. The data contain more than 90,000 clones, approximately 87% of them seen just once; the ten biggest clones take up under 10%. The material sequenced was PBMCs, taken around atezolizumab (anti-PD-L1) treatment. The receptors derive from a man aged 70 or older with urothelial cancer.

Comments on this clone: Germline is not matched at one junction end, which may reflect a read error. DNA of the CDR3: TGTGCCAGCAGTGAGAGCCAGGACAGGGTCCACCCGGGGTTT. Translated, it gives CASSESQDRVHPGF. This chain joins TRBV6-1 and TRBJ1-1, with 8 bases aligning to TRBD1. The CDR3 length is 14 residues. Germline assignment: CDR1 MNHNS and CDR2 SASEGT.

In its sample, this clone was seen a few times. The chain links TRBV7-2 to TRBJ1-3; tentatively, D is TRBD1 (5 bases). Trimming removed 4 bases at V and 1 base at J, with 8 bases between. CDR1 SGHTA and CDR2 FQGNSA come from the germline V gene. The CDR3 is 14 amino acids. DNA for the CDR3: TGTGCCAGCAGCTCCGCAGGGTCTGGAAACACCATATATTTT. It encodes CASSSAGSGNTIYF.

This sequence joins TRBV11-1 and TRBJ2-1; TRBD1 matches 8 bases. V shed 3 bases and J 2 bases; nucleotides not matched to a gene: 3. Looked up from germline, CDR1 is SGHAT and CDR2 is FQDESV (reference sequence). The CDR3 covers 15 residues. The CDR3, as DNA: TGTGCCAGCAGCTTCCAGGGGGCGGCCTACAATGAGCAGTTCTTC. The encoded protein is CASSFQGAAYNEQFF. Filled out from reference TRBV11-1 and TRBJ2-1, the complete variable domain reads EAEVAQSPRYKITEKSQAVAFWCDPISGHATLYWYRQILGQGPELLVQFQDESVVDDSQLPKDRFSAERLKGVDSTLKIQPAELGDSAMYLCASSFQGAAYNEQFFGPGTRLTVL.

Written as DNA, the CDR3 is TGTGCCTGGAGTGTAAATAGGGAGTATGGCTACACCTTC. This codes for CAWSVNREYGYTF. The V and J genes are TRBV30 and TRBJ1-2; the D is unclear. V gave up 0 bases and J gave up 5 bases, with 10 bases separating them. CDR3 length: 13 residues. Germline V gives CDR1 GTSNPN, CDR2 SVGIG (reference sequence).

The genes are TRBV11-2 and TRBJ2-7; the D gene is possibly TRBD2 (5 bases). The CDR3 contains 15 residues. Germline V gene lookup returns CDR1 SGHAT and CDR2 FQNNGV. V was shortened by 1 base and J by 2 bases, with 12 bases between the two germline ends. DNA for the CDR3: TGTGCCAGCAGCTTAGGGGCGGGCAGTCCCTACGAGCAGTACTTC. Its protein product is CASSLGAGSPYEQYF.

This clone was recorded once. J is TRBJ2-7 and V is TRBV5-1; no clear D gene. The CDR3 spans 12 residues. With 0 bases removed from V and 3 bases from J, the gap between germline ends came to 4 bases. CDR1 and CDR2 from the germline V gene are SGHRS and YFSETQ. The CDR3 sequence is CASSLVGYEQYF. DNA of the CDR3: TGCGCCAGCAGCTTGGTCGGCTACGAGCAGTACTTC.

This sequence joins TRBV7-9 and TRBJ2-1; TRBD1 aligns across 9 bases. Unmatched junction bases numbered 1, after V lost 1 base and J lost 3 bases. The germline CDR1 and CDR2 sequences are SEHNR and FQNEAQ (reference sequence). The length of the CDR3 is 15 residues. DNA for the CDR3: TGTGCCAGCAGCTTAGGGACAGGGGACTACAATGAGCAGTTCTTC. The encoded protein is CASSLGTGDYNEQFF.

The chain has TRBV19 and TRBJ2-3; D unclear. Trimming left V 5 bases short and J 6 bases short, with 12 bases between. Germline V gene data show CDR1 as LNHDA and CDR2 as SQIVND (reference sequence). The CDR3 loop spans 13 amino acids. CDR3 DNA: TGTGCCAGTAGTTCCCGAACTCGGGATACGCAGTATTTT. This sequence encodes CASSSRTRDTQYF.

The chain employs TRBV7-9 and TRBJ2-5; TRBD2 matches at 7 bases. Unmatched junction bases numbered 6, after V lost 7 bases and J lost 4 bases. The germline CDR1 and CDR2 sequences are SEHNR and FQNEAQ (reference sequence). CDR3 length: 13 amino acids. For the CDR3, the DNA is TGTGCCAGCACCCTGGGGGGGATAGAGACCCAGTACTTC. Protein product: CASTLGGIETQYF.

V usage is TRBV27 and J usage is TRBJ1-6; TRBD1 matches at 8 bases. The V segment lost 4 bases and the J segment 4 bases; nucleotides outside the gene matches: 24. Germline CDR1 and CDR2: MNHEY and SMNVEV (reference sequence). The CDR3 has 22 amino acids. CDR3 nucleotides: TGTGCCAGCAGTTCGTCCCAGTTTTGGGTGCAGGGGGCACCCTCTTATAATTCACCCCTCCACTTT. It yields the protein CASSSSQFWVQGAPSYNSPLHF.

This chain joins TRBV27 and TRBJ1-1; D possibly corresponds to TRBD1 (6 bases). The CDR3 loop spans 15 amino acids. Germline V CDR1 and CDR2: MNHEY, SMNVEV (reference sequence). Trimming took off 5 bases at V and 5 bases at J, with 18 bases between the two ends. CDR3 loop: CASSQDSLLRTEAFF. In DNA, the CDR3 is TGTGCCAGCAGTCAGGACAGCCTACTTAGGACTGAAGCTTTCTTT.

This rearrangement joins TRBV19 to TRBJ2-1, with D possibly being TRBD1 (6 bases). V was pared by 6 bases and J by 2 bases, with 14 bases between. This CDR3 has 15 amino acids. Germline CDR1 LNHDA, CDR2 SQIVND (reference sequence). The CDR3 region has the DNA TGTGCCAGTAGCCTGGGAACAGGGCCCTACAATGAGCAGTTCTTC. This sequence encodes CASSLGTGPYNEQFF. The variable domain in full, completed from reference TRBV19 and TRBJ2-1, reads DGGITQSPKYLFRKEGQNVTLSCEQNLNHDAMYWYRQDPGQGLRLIYYSQIVNDFQKGDIAEGYSVSREKKESFPLTVTSAQKNPTAFYLCASSLGTGPYNEQFFGPGTRLTVL.

A single count supports this clone. The V call is TRBV9, the J call TRBJ2-7, with 8 positions matching TRBD1. The CDR3 extends over 15 amino acids. Looked up from germline, CDR1 is SGDLS and CDR2 is YYNGEE. Unmatched junction bases numbered 8, after V lost 4 bases and J lost 2 bases. The CDR3 DNA is TGTGCCAGCAGCCCCGGACAGGGTATTGCCTACGAGCAGTACTTC. The encoded protein is CASSPGQGIAYEQYF.

Details on this clone: Other DNA variants within this sample encode the same CDR3. The gene calls are TRBV6-1 and TRBJ1-2, with D perhaps matching TRBD1 (5 bases). With 2 bases removed from V and 8 bases from J, the gap between germline ends came to 12 bases. Germline V lookup: CDR1 MNHNS, CDR2 SASEGT. The CDR3 is made up of 13 amino acids. CDR3 DNA: TGTGCCAGCAGTGAATCTAGGGGTGGCGGCTACACCTTC. Translating it yields CASSESRGGGYTF.

This clone came up a few times. This sequence joins TRBV15 and TRBJ2-3; 14 bases match TRBD2. Germline V gene data show CDR1 as LNHNV and CDR2 as YYDKDF (reference sequence). This CDR3 spans 20 amino acids. The junction had 14 bases not matched to a gene; V was cut back by 3 bases and J by 3 bases. The CDR3, as DNA: TGTGCCACCAGCAGGGGGGGCCAAAAGGGACTAGCGGGGGAAACAGATACGCAGTATTTT. Protein sequence: CATSRGGQKGLAGETDTQYF.

This rearrangement joins TRBV18 to TRBJ1-1, with a tentative D call TRBD1 (5 bases). Germline V gene data show CDR1 as KGHSH and CDR2 as LQKENI. Trimming left V 3 bases short and J 1 base short, with 9 bases between. The CDR3 length is 14 residues. CDR3 region: CASSPQDRNTEAFF. The CDR3 nucleotides are TGTGCCAGCTCACCCCAAGACAGGAACACTGAAGCTTTCTTT.

CDR3 in DNA: TGTGCCATCAGGGGACAGACGAACTATGGCTACACCTTC. It is translated as CAIRGQTNYGYTF. The chain employs TRBV10-3 and TRBJ1-2, with TRBD1 matching over 7 bases. The junction had 3 bases not matched to a gene; V was cut back by 6 bases and J by 2 bases. The CDR3 is 13 amino acids. Per germline, CDR1 ENHRY and CDR2 SYGVKD.

This clone turned up a few times. The chain uses TRBV4-1 and TRBJ2-7; TRBD2 agrees at 13 bases. V was clipped by 4 bases and J by 2 bases; unmatched bases: 5. This CDR3 is built from 16 residues. Looked up from germline, CDR1 is MGHRA and CDR2 is YSYEKL. CDR3 region: CASSPWTSGSTYEQYF. In DNA form, the CDR3 reads TGCGCCAGCAGCCCGTGGACTAGCGGGAGTACCTACGAGCAGTACTTC.

V gene TRBV25-1 combines with J gene TRBJ1-4, with TRBD1 matching 9 bases. This CDR3 contains 14 residues. V was pared by 7 bases and J by 7 bases, with 7 bases of the junction left unmatched. Germline CDR1 MGHDK, CDR2 SYGVNS. The CDR3 DNA sequence: TGTGCCAGCACCGAACAGGGGGCAGGTGAAAAACTGTTTTTT. Its translation is CASTEQGAGEKLFF. Based on the CDR3 plus reference TRBV25-1 and TRBJ1-4, the full variable domain is EADIYQTPRYLVIGTGKKITLECSQTMGHDKMYWYQQDPGMELHLIHYSYGVNSTEKGDLSSESTVSRIRTEHFPLTLESARPSHTSQYLCASTEQGAGEKLFFGSGTQLSVL.

On this clone: A much larger clone sits a single nucleotide away, making a read error possible. The same CDR3 also results from other DNA sequences found in this sample. CDR3 nucleotides: TGTGCCAGCAGCTTAGATCGCCAGGGTGGCGAGCAATACTTC. Its protein product is CASSLDRQGGEQYF. This chain links TRBV11-2 with TRBJ2-7; weak D call: TRBD1 (5 bases). The CDR3 runs 14 residues. Germline-derived CDR1 and CDR2 are SGHAT and FQNNGV.

This rearrangement joins TRBV10-3 to TRBJ1-3; TRBD1 is a possible D gene (5 bases). The CDR3 has 13 amino acids. The germline V gene has CDR1 ENHRY and CDR2 SYGVKD. The germline V and J ends were trimmed by 11 bases and 5 bases, with 16 bases remaining between them. Written as DNA, the CDR3 is TGTGCCGGAGGGGAGGGCCTGAGAAACACCATATATTTT. Protein: CAGGEGLRNTIYF.